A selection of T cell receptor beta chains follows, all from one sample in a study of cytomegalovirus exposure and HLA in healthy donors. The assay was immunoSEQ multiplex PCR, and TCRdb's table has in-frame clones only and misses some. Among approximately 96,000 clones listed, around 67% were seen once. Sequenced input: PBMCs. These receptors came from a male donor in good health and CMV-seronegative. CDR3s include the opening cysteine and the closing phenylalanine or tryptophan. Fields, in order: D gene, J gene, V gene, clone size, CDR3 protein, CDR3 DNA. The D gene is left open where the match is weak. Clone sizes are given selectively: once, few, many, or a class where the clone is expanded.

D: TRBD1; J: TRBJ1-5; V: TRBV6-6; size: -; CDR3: CASSSIFDRDQPQHF; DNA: TGTGCCAGCAGTTCGATTTTTGACAGGGATCAGCCCCAGCATTTT
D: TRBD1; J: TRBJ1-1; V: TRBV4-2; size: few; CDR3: CASSPSRGRGTEAFF; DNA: TGTGCCAGCAGCCCGAGCAGGGGGCGAGGGACTGAAGCTTTCTTT
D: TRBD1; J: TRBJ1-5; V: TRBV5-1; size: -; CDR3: CASSLGDRVDNQPQHF; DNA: TGCGCCAGCAGCTTGGGGGACAGGGTAGACAATCAGCCCCAGCATTTT
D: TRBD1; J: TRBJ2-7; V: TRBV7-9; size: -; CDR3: CASSPTPGTGDYEQYF; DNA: TGTGCCAGCAGCCCAACCCCCGGGACAGGGGACTACGAGCAGTACTTC
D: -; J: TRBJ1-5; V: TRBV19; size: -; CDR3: CASTLQGWQPQHF; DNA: TGTGCCAGTACCCTACAGGGTTGGCAGCCCCAGCATTTT
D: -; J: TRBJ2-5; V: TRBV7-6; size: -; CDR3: CASSLWDMETQYF; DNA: TGTGCCAGCAGCTTATGGGACATGGAGACCCAGTACTTC
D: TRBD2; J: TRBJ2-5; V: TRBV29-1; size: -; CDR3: CSVESSGRAETQYF; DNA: TGCAGCGTTGAAAGTAGCGGGAGGGCGGAGACCCAGTACTTC
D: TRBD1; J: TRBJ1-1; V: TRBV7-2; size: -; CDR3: CASSSRTGGIPYLNTEAFF; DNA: TGTGCCAGCAGCTCTAGGACAGGGGGGATACCTTATTTGAACACTGAAGCTTTCTTT
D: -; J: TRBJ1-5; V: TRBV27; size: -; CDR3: CASRPGFGNQPQHF; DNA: TGTGCCAGCAGGCCAGGGTTTGGGAATCAGCCCCAGCATTTT
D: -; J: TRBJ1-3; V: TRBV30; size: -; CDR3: CAWSQYSRNTIYF; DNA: TGTGCCTGGAGTCAATACTCTAGAAACACCATATATTTT
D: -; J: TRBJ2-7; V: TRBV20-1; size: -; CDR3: CSARVVREQYF; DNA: TGCAGTGCTAGAGTAGTCCGCGAGCAGTACTTC
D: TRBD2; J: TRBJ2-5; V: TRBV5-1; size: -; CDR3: CASSLEGSGRKETQYF; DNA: TGCGCCAGCAGCTTGGAGGGTAGCGGGAGAAAGGAGACCCAGTACTTC
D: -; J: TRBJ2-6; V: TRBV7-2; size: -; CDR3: CASSQGGPGANVLTF; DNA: TGTGCCAGCAGCCAGGGGGGCCCTGGGGCCAACGTCCTGACTTTC
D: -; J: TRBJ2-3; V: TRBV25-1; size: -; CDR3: CASSVRSGDTQYF; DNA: TGTGCCAGCAGTGTTAGATCGGGAGATACGCAGTATTTT
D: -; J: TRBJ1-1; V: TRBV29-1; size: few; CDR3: CSVDRMNTEAFF; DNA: TGCAGCGTGGACAGAATGAACACTGAAGCTTTCTTT